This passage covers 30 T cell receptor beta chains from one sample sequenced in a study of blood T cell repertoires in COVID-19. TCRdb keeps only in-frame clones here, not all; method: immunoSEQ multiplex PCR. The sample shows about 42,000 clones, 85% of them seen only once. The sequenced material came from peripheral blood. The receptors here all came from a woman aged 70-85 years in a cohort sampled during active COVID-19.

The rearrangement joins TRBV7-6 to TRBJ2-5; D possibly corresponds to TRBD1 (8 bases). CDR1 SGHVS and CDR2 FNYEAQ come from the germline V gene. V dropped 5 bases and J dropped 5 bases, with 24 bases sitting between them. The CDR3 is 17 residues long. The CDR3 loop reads CASSPRAPQGGQETQYF. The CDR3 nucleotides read TGTGCCAGCAGCCCGAGGGCCCCACAGGGGGGGCAGGAGACCCAGTACTTC. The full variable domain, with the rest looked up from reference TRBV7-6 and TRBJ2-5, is GAGVSQSPRYKVTKRGQDVALRCDPISGHVSLYWYRQALGQGPEFLTYFNYEAQQDKSGLPNDRFSAERPEGSISTLTIQRTEQRDSAMYRCASSPRAPQGGQETQYFGPGTRLLVL.

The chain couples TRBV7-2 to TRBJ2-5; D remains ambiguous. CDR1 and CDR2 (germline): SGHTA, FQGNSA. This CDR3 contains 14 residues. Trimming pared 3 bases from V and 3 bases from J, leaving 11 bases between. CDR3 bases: TGTGCCAGCAGCTTGTTGGCTTATAAAGAGACCCAGTACTTC. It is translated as CASSLLAYKETQYF.

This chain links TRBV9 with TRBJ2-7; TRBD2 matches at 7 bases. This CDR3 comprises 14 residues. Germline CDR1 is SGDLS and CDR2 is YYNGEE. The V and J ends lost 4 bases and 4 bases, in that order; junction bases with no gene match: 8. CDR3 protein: CASSRDYGAYEQYF. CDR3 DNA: TGTGCCAGCAGCCGGGACTATGGAGCTTACGAGCAGTACTTC.

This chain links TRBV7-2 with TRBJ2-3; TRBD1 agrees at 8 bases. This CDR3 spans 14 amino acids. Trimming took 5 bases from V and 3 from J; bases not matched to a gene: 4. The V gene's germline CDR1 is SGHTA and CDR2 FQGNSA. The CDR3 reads CASSRGTGTDTQYF. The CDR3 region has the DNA TGTGCCAGCAGCCGGGGGACAGGTACAGATACGCAGTATTTT.

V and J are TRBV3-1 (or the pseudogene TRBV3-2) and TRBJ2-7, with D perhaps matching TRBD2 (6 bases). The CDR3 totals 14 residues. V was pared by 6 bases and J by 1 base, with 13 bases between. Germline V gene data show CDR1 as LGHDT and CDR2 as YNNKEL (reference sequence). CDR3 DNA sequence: TGTGCCAGCAGGAGAACGGGAGTATCCTACGAGCAGTACTTC. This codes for CASRRTGVSYEQYF.

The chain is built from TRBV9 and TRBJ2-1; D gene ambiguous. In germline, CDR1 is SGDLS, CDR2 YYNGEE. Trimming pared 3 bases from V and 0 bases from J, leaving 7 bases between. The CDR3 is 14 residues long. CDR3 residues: CASSGTGSYNEQFF. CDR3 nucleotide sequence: TGTGCCAGCAGCGGTACGGGCTCCTACAATGAGCAGTTCTTC.

This chain's CDR3 is CASSGLLDRETYEQYF. Written as DNA, the CDR3 is TGTGCCAGCAGCGGTCTACTGGACAGGGAGACCTACGAGCAGTACTTC. The chain carries TRBV21-1 and TRBJ2-7; TRBD1 is taken as the D call from the table, unchecked against the DNA. TRBV21-1 is termed a pseudogene. The CDR3 spans 16 residues.

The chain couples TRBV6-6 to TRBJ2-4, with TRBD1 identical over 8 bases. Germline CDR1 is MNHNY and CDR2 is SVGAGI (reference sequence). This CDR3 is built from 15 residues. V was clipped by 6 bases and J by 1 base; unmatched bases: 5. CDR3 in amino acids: CASRVQGGAKNIQYF. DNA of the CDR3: TGTGCCAGCAGGGTACAGGGGGGCGCCAAAAACATTCAGTACTTC.

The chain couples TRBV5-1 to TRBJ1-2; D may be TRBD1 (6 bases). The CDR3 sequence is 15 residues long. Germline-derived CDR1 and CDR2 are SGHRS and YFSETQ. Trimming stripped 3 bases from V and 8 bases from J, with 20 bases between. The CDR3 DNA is TGCGCCAGCAGCTGGGGTTTGGCAGGGGAGGGCGGCTACACCTTC. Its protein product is CASSWGLAGEGGYTF.

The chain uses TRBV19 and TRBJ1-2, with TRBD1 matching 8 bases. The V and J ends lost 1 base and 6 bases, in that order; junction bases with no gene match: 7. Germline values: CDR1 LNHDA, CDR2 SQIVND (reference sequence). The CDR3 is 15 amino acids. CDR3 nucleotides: TGTGCCAGTAGTATAGGCCTGGACAGGGTGAATGGCTACACCTTC. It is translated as CASSIGLDRVNGYTF.

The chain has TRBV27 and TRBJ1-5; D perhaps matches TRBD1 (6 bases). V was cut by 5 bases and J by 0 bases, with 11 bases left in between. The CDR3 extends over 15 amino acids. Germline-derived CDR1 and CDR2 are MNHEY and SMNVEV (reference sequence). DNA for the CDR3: TGTGCCAGCAGTCCGGACAGCTATAGCAATCAGCCCCAGCATTTT. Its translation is CASSPDSYSNQPQHF.

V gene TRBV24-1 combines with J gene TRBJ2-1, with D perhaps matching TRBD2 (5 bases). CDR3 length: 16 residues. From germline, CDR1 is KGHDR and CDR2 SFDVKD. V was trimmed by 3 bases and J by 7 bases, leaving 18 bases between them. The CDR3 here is CATSDSRPGKENEQFF. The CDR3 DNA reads TGTGCCACCAGTGATAGTCGACCGGGAAAGGAGAATGAGCAGTTCTTC.

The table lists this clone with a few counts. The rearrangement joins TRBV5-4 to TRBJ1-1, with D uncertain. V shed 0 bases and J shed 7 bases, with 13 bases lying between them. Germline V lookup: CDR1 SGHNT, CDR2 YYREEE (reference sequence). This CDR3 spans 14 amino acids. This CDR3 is CASSLALEAGEAFF. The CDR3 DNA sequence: TGTGCCAGCAGCTTGGCGCTTGAGGCGGGTGAAGCTTTCTTT.

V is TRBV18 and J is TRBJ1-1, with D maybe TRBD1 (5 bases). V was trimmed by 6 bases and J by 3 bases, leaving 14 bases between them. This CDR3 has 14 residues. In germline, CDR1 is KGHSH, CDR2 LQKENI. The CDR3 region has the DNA TGTGCCAGCTCTCCTCTGGTAGGGGACACTGAAGCTTTCTTT. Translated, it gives CASSPLVGDTEAFF.

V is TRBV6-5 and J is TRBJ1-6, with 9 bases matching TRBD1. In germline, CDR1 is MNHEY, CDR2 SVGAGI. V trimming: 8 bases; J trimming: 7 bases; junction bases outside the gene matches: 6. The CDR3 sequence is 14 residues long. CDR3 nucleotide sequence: TGTGCCAGCTGCCGGGACAGGGTAAATTCACCCCTCCACTTT. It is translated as CASCRDRVNSPLHF.

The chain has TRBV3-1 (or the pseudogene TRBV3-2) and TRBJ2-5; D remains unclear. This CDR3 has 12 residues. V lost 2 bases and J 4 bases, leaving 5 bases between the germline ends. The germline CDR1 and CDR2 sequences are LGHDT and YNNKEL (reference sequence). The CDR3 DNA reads TGTGCCAGCAGCCAACTCAGAGAGACCCAGTACTTC. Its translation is CASSQLRETQYF.

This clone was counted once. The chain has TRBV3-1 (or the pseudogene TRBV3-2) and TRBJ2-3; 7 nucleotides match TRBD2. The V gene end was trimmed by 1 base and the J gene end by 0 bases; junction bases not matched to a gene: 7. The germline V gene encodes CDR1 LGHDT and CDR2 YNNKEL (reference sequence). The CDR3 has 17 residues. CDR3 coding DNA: TGTGCCAGCAGCCAAGCCTGGGGTAGCGGGAGCACAGATACGCAGTATTTT. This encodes CASSQAWGSGSTDTQYF.

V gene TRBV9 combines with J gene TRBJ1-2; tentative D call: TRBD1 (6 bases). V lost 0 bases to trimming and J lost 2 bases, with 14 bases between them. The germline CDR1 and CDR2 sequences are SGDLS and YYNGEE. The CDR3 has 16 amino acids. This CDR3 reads CASSVDPLQGNYGYTF. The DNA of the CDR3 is TGTGCCAGCAGCGTAGACCCGCTACAGGGAAACTATGGCTACACCTTC.

Here the CDR3 DNA reads TGTGCCAGCAGCCCCCTGTCAGATTCACCCCTCCACTTT. Translation gives CASSPLSDSPLHF. J is TRBJ1-6 and V is TRBV9; no clear D gene. The germline V and J ends were trimmed by 4 bases and 8 bases, with 10 bases remaining between them. This CDR3 spans 13 amino acids. Germline V gene data show CDR1 as SGDLS and CDR2 as YYNGEE.

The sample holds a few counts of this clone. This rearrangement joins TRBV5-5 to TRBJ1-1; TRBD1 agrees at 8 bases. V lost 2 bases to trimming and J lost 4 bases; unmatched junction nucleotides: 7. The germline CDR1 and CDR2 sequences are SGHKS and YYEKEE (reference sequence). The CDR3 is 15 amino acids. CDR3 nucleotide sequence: TGTGCCAGCAGCTTAAGTTTAACAGGGGGCACTGAAGCTTTCTTT. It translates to CASSLSLTGGTEAFF.

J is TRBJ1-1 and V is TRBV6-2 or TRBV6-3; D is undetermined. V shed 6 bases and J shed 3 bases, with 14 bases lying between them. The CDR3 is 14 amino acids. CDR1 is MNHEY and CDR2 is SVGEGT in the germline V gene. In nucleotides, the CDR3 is TGTGCCAGCAGCATATACGACCGGGACACTGAAGCTTTCTTT. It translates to CASSIYDRDTEAFF.

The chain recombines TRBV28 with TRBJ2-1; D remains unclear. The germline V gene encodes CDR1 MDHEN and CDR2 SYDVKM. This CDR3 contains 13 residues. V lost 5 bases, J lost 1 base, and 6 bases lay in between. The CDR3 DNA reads TGTGCCAGCAGTCAGGTGTCCTACAATGAGCAGTTCTTC. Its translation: CASSQVSYNEQFF.

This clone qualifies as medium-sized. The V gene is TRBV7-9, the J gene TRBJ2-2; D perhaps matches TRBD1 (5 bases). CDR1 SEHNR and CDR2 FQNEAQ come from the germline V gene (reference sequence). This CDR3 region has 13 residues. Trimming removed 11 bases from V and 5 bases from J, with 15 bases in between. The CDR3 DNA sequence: TGTGCCTGCCAAACCCAGGGTACCGGGGAGCTGTTTTTT. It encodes CACQTQGTGELFF.

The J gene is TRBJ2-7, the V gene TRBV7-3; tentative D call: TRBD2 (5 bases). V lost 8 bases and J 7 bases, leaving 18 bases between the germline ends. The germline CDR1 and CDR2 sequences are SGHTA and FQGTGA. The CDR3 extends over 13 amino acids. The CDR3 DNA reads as TGTGCCAGCGAGAAGGCGGCACCGGGGGAGCAGTACTTC. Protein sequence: CASEKAAPGEQYF. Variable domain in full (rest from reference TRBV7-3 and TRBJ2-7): GAGVSQTPSNKVTEKGKYVELRCDPISGHTALYWYRQSLGQGPEFLIYFQGTGAADDSGLPNDRFFAVRPEGSVSTLKIQRTERGDSAVYLCASEKAAPGEQYFGPGTRLTVT.

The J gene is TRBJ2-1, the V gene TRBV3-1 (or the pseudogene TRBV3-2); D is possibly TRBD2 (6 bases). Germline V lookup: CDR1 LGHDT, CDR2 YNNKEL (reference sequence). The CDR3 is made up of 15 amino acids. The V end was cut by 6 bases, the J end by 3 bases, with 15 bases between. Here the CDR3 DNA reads TGTGCCAGCAGACAACCTGGGACTGGCTACAATGAGCAGTTCTTC. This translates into CASRQPGTGYNEQFF.

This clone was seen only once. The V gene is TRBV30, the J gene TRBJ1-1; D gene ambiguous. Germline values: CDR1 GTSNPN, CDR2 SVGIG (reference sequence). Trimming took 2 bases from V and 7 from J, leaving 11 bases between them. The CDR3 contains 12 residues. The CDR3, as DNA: TGTGCCTGGAGTCCCCAGGCAATTGAAGCTTTCTTT. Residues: CAWSPQAIEAFF.

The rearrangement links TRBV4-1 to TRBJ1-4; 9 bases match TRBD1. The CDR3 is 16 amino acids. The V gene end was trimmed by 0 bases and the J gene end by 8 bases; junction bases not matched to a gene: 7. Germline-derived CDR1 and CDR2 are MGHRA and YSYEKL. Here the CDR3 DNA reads TGCGCCAGCAGCCAAGATTTCACAGGGGGCAAAGAAAAACTGTTTTTT. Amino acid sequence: CASSQDFTGGKEKLFF.

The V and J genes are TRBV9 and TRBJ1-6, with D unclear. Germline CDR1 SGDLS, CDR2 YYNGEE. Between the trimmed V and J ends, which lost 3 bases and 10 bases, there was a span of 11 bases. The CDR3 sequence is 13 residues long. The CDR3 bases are TGTGCCAGCAGCGGCCTCTCGGAGTCACCCCTCCACTTT. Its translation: CASSGLSESPLHF.

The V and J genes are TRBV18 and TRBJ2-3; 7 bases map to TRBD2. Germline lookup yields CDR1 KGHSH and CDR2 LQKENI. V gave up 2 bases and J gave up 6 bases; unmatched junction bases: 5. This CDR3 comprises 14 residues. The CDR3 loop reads CASSPGGGADTQYF. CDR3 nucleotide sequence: TGTGCCAGCTCACCAGGGGGAGGGGCCGATACGCAGTATTTT. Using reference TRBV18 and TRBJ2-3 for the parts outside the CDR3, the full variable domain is NAGVMQNPRHLVRRRGQEARLRCSPMKGHSHVYWYRQLPEEGLKFMVYLQKENIIDESGMPKERFSAEFPKEGPSILRIQQVVRGDSAAYFCASSPGGGADTQYFGPGTRLTVL.

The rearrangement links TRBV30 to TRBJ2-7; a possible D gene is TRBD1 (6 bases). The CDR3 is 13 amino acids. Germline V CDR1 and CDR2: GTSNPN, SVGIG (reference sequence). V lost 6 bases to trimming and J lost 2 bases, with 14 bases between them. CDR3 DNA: TGTGCCTGTAACCAGGACAGTACCTACGAGCAGTACTTC. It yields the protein CACNQDSTYEQYF.